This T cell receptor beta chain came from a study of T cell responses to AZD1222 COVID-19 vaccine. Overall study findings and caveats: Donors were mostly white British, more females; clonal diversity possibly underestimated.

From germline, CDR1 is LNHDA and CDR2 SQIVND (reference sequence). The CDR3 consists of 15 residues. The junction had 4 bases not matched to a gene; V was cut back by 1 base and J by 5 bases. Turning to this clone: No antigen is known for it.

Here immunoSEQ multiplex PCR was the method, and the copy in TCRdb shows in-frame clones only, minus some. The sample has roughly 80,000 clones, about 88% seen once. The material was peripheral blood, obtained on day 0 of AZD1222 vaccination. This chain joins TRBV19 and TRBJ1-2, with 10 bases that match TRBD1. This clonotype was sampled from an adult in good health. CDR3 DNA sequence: TGTGCCAGTAGTATAGGACAGGGGGCGCGGTATGGCTACACCTTC. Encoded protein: CASSIGQGARYGYTF.